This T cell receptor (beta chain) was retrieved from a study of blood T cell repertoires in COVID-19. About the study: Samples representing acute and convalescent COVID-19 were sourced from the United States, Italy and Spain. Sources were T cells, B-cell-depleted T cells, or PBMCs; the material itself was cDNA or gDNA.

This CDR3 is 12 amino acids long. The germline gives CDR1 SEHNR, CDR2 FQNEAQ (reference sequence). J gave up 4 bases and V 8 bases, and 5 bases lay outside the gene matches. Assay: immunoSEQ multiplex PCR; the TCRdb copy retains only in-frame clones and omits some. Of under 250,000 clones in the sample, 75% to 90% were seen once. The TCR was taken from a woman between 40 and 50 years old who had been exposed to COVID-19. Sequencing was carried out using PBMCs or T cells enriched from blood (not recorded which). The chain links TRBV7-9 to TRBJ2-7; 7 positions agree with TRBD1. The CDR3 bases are TGTGCCAGCCAAGGGGACAGTTACGAGCAGTACTTC. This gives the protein CASQGDSYEQYF. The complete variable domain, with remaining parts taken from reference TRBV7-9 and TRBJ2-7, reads DTGVSQNPRHKITKRGQNVTFRCDPISEHNRLYWYRQTLGQGPEFLTYFQNEAQLEKSRLLSDRFSAERPKGSFSTLEIQRTEQGDSAMYLCASQGDSYEQYFGPGTRLTVT.